This TCR beta chain was obtained from a study of shared clonotypes between healthy human individuals. The ends were cut back, 0 bases at V and 4 bases at J, with 13 bases in the middle. The CDR3 sequence is 15 residues long. Germline V lookup: CDR1 SGHRS, CDR2 YFSETQ. The table came from immunoSEQ multiplex PCR; TCRdb's copy has only in-frame clones and leaves some out. This sample carries 850,000 to 1,200,000 clones, 70% to 80% of them seen once, and the ten largest clones take about 1.5%. The chain employs TRBV5-1 and TRBJ2-5; no clear D gene. The TCR comes from a man between 18 and 29 years old in good health. Sequenced material: memory CD4+ T cells sorted from blood. Described subset: CD45RA-negative fraction. The CDR3 is CASSLGPQPTETQYF. The CDR3 DNA follows: TGCGCCAGCAGCTTGGGACCCCAGCCCACAGAGACCCAGTACTTC.